This T cell receptor (beta chain) was recorded in a study of T cell repertoires in cytomegalovirus infection. Overall study context: CMV epitopes, recently identified HLA-C-restricted and well-studied HLA-B-restricted, were used. It can be stated that public TCR beta signatures indicated CMV infection as well as a matching HLA type.

Trimming at V came to 6 bases and at J to 2 bases, leaving 7 bases not matched to a gene. The germline V gene encodes CDR1 ENHRY and CDR2 SYGVKD. The CDR3 consists of 15 residues. In TCRdb, the reads were re-called with MiXCR into one record per CDR3 protein. This sample carries about 890,000 distinct CDR3 sequences, 30% to 40% of them seen once, and the ten largest clones take over 12%. Study results and caveats: It was HLA-C-restricted CMV-specific TCR beta clonotypes that dominated the response ex vivo.

This clonotype has just a few counts. The antigen is not known. Sequenced material: cultured CD8+ T cells from PBMCs, taken from culture after CMV antigen stimulation. The V gene is TRBV10-3, the J gene TRBJ1-5; 7 bases match TRBD1. The TCR sequence derives from a human donor in good health (CMV status not recorded). Some clones in this sample may be carry-over from other donors' samples. CDR3 amino acids: CAIRAGTAGNQPQHF. CDR3 in DNA: TGTGCCATCAGGGCCGGGACAGCCGGCAATCAGCCCCAGCATTTT.